What follows describes a single TCR beta chain. The data derive from a study of PD-L1 blockade in urothelial cancer. Study overall: About nine tenths of the roughly 30 patients were men whose urothelial cancer was bladder-origin. Earlier, patients had received 0 to 3 chemotherapy regimens.

Locally advanced or metastatic urothelial carcinoma affected the patients. Germline lookup yields CDR1 SGHVS and CDR2 FQNEAQ. V lost 5 bases, J lost 3 bases, and 16 bases lay in between. CDR3 length: 15 amino acids. The method was immunoSEQ multiplex PCR; TCRdb's version includes in-frame clones alone and lacks a portion of them. The table has tens of thousands of clones, approximately 77% seen once. J is TRBJ1-2 and V is TRBV7-8; D remains ambiguous. Source: PBMCs, taken around atezolizumab (anti-PD-L1) treatment. The source of this sequence is a man between 65 and 85 years old with urothelial cancer. The CDR3 spells CASSHRRLTDYGYTF. The CDR3 nucleotides are TGTGCCAGCAGCCACCGGCGACTAACGGACTATGGCTACACCTTC.